Below, 18 T cell receptor beta chains from the same sample are listed, as sequenced in a study of PD-1 blockade in classical Hodgkin lymphoma (dated by TCRdb to the early 2020s). To prepare the library, the immunoSEQ multiplex PCR assay was applied. Not all clones reach the TCRdb copy of this immuneACCESS table, which keeps in-frame sequences only. Checked studies attribute under half of the gap to unresolved V genes and leave the rest unexplained. The sample profile shows just over 14,000 clones; approximately 82% of them were found once. Of the sample, roughly a quarter is held by the ten largest clones. The intended sense of this specimen's time point label: cycle 2 day 1 (C2D1) of nivolumab. Every trial patient had relapsed following autologous stem cell transplantation, and prior brentuximab vedotin exposure was what differed among cohorts A, B and C. The sequences come from peripheral blood mononuclear cells (PBMCs), collected before the second cycle of nivolumab. The source is a human donor with classical Hodgkin lymphoma.

In this sample, this clone turned up once. The chain uses TRBV19 and TRBJ1-3; TRBD1 aligns across 8 bases. The V gene's germline CDR1 is LNHDA and CDR2 SQIVND (reference sequence). The trim removed 4 bases at V and 2 bases at J, leaving 4 bases unmatched. CDR3 length equals 15 residues. CDR3 loop: CASSTGQGAGNTIYF. The CDR3 DNA reads TGTGCCAGTAGTACCGGACAGGGAGCTGGAAACACCATATATTTT.

The V gene is TRBV9, the J gene TRBJ1-1; D call uncertain. V was shortened by 4 bases and J by 1 base, with 14 bases between the two germline ends. Germline V gene lookup returns CDR1 SGDLS and CDR2 YYNGEE. This CDR3 has 15 amino acids. CDR3 coding DNA: TGTGCCAGCAGCCCATTTGGCGCAGGGAACACTGAAGCTTTCTTT. This encodes CASSPFGAGNTEAFF.

The chain joins TRBV4-1 to TRBJ1-5; D possibly corresponds to TRBD1 (5 bases). Trimming took off 1 base at V and 3 bases at J, with 16 bases between the two ends. The germline CDR1 and CDR2 sequences are MGHRA and YSYEKL. CDR3 length: 17 residues. The CDR3 DNA is TGCGCCAGCAGCCAAGCCCACATCAGACAGTTCAATCAGCCCCAGCATTTT. Its protein product is CASSQAHIRQFNQPQHF.

This chain uses TRBV28 with TRBJ2-3, with TRBD2 as a possible D gene (5 bases). The CDR3 covers 15 residues. Germline V CDR1 and CDR2: MDHEN, SYDVKM. Trimming cost V 2 bases and J 14 bases, with 23 bases left between them. The chain's CDR3 is CASSLPTRARGKWYF. DNA of the CDR3: TGTGCCAGCAGTTTACCGACGAGGGCTAGAGGGAAATGGTATTTT.

The chain links TRBV19 to TRBJ1-4, with unresolved D. The CDR3 is made up of 13 amino acids. Germline lookup yields CDR1 LNHDA and CDR2 SQIVND (reference sequence). V lost 6 bases and J 8 bases, leaving 13 bases between the germline ends. CDR3 DNA sequence: TGTGCCAGTAGGGGGAGTGGGAACGAAAAACTGTTTTTT. It is translated as CASRGSGNEKLFF. The whole variable domain, remainder taken from reference TRBV19 and TRBJ1-4, is DGGITQSPKYLFRKEGQNVTLSCEQNLNHDAMYWYRQDPGQGLRLIYYSQIVNDFQKGDIAEGYSVSREKKESFPLTVTSAQKNPTAFYLCASRGSGNEKLFFGSGTQLSVL.

The chain couples TRBV13 to TRBJ1-1, with D maybe TRBD1 (6 bases). Trimming took off 1 base at V and 7 bases at J, with 10 bases between the two ends. The CDR3 has 13 residues. The germline CDR1 and CDR2 sequences are PRHDT and FYEKMQ (reference sequence). The CDR3 loop reads CASSLEQGDEAFF. As DNA, the CDR3 is TGTGCCAGCAGCTTAGAACAGGGTGATGAAGCTTTCTTT. The complete variable domain, with remaining parts taken from reference TRBV13 and TRBJ1-1, reads AAGVIQSPRHLIKEKRETATLKCYPIPRHDTVYWYQQGPGQDPQFLISFYEKMQSDKGSIPDRFSAQQFSDYHSELNMSSLELGDSALYFCASSLEQGDEAFFGQGTRLTVV.

The rearrangement joins TRBV27 to TRBJ2-7; D is uncertain. Germline CDR1 and CDR2: MNHEY and SMNVEV (reference sequence). Trimming removed 2 bases from V and 2 bases from J, with 13 bases in between. The CDR3 is 15 residues long. The CDR3 reads CASSLTEANPYEQYF. The CDR3 coding sequence is TGTGCCAGCAGTTTAACTGAAGCAAACCCCTACGAGCAGTACTTC.

The count of this clone is one. V and J are TRBV10-3 and TRBJ1-5; D is uncertain. Trimming pared 8 bases from V and 0 bases from J, leaving 8 bases between. CDR1 ENHRY and CDR2 SYGVKD come from the germline V gene. The CDR3 has 13 amino acids. The CDR3 loop is CAIGEGSNQPQHF. The CDR3 coding sequence is TGTGCCATCGGGGAGGGTAGCAATCAGCCCCAGCATTTT.

The chain joins TRBV7-2 to TRBJ1-1; D possibly corresponds to TRBD1 (5 bases). V lost 3 bases and J lost 5, with 19 bases in between. CDR3 length: 16 amino acids. In germline, CDR1 is SGHTA, CDR2 FQGNSA. The CDR3 region is CASSFLVPGRETEAFF. DNA for the CDR3: TGTGCCAGCAGCTTTCTCGTCCCAGGGAGGGAAACTGAAGCTTTCTTT.

V usage is TRBV5-6 and J usage is TRBJ2-1, with D perhaps assigned TRBD1 or TRBD2 (5 bases each). This CDR3 has 14 residues. V was shortened by 3 bases and J by 4 bases, with 11 bases between the two germline ends. CDR1 and CDR2 (germline): SGHDT, YYEEEE. CDR3 region: CASSSPGRYNEQFF. Here the CDR3 DNA reads TGTGCCAGCAGCTCTCCGGGACGGTACAATGAGCAGTTCTTC.

CDR3 DNA: TGTGCCAGCAGTCTCGGACTAGATGGCACAGATACGCAGTATTTT. Protein sequence: CASSLGLDGTDTQYF. This chain links TRBV25-1 with TRBJ2-3; 7 bases match TRBD2. Per the germline V gene, CDR1 is MGHDK and CDR2 is SYGVNS. The V gene end was trimmed by 5 bases and the J gene end by 1 base; junction bases not matched to a gene: 6. CDR3 length: 15 amino acids.

This chain connects TRBV5-1 to TRBJ2-5; no reliable D call. Germline CDR1 SGHRS, CDR2 YFSETQ. CDR3 length: 13 amino acids. The V end was cut by 2 bases, the J end by 2 bases, with 7 bases between. CDR3 sequence reads: CASSFRAQETQYF. In DNA, the CDR3 is TGCGCCAGCAGCTTTCGAGCTCAAGAGACCCAGTACTTC.

The chain combines TRBV7-2 with TRBJ2-1; 7 bases line up with TRBD2. Trimming took 3 bases from V and 9 from J; bases not matched to a gene: 14. This CDR3 spans 16 amino acids. Germline V gene lookup returns CDR1 SGHTA and CDR2 FQGNSA. CDR3 in amino acids: CASSLRSAGVTGEQFF. The CDR3 DNA sequence: TGTGCCAGCAGCTTGAGGTCCGCGGGGGTGACGGGTGAGCAGTTCTTC. The whole variable domain, filled in from reference TRBV7-2 and TRBJ2-1, reads GAGVSQSPSNKVTEKGKDVELRCDPISGHTALYWYRQSLGQGLEFLIYFQGNSAPDKSGLPSDRFSAERTGGSVSTLTIQRTQQEDSAVYLCASSLRSAGVTGEQFFGPGTRLTVL.

There are a few counts of this clone. CDR3 loop: CASSLALKDGYTF. In nucleotides, the CDR3 is TGTGCCAGCAGCTTGGCCCTCAAAGATGGCTACACCTTC. The J gene is TRBJ1-2, the V gene TRBV7-9, with D hard to call. V lost 3 bases, J lost 6 bases, and 11 bases lay in between. Germline CDR1 is SEHNR and CDR2 is FQNEAQ (reference sequence). The CDR3 length is 13 residues. Together with reference TRBV7-9 and TRBJ1-2, the CDR3 gives the full variable domain: DTGVSQNPRHKITKRGQNVTFRCDPISEHNRLYWYRQTLGQGPEFLTYFQNEAQLEKSRLLSDRFSAERPKGSFSTLEIQRTEQGDSAMYLCASSLALKDGYTFGSGTRLTVV.

The CDR3 sequence is CASSYDRGNYGYTF. CDR3 sequence (DNA): TGTGCCAGCAGTTATGACAGGGGTAACTATGGCTACACCTTC. This chain joins TRBV6-5 and TRBJ1-2, with 8 bases identical to TRBD1. V lost 3 bases and J lost 1; bases outside the gene matches: 1. The CDR3 loop spans 14 amino acids. CDR1 and CDR2 (germline): MNHEY, SVGAGI.

A few counts support this clone. The rearrangement joins TRBV10-2 to TRBJ2-1, with D unclear. Germline-derived CDR1 and CDR2 are WSHSY and SAAADI. V was shortened by 4 bases and J by 0 bases, with 10 bases between the two germline ends. The CDR3 loop spans 15 amino acids. This chain's CDR3 is CASSARLNSYNEQFF. CDR3 nucleotides: TGCGCCAGCAGTGCCAGACTTAACTCCTACAATGAGCAGTTCTTC.

This chain uses TRBV5-5 with TRBJ1-6; no reliable D call. Germline lookup yields CDR1 SGHKS and CDR2 YYEKEE (reference sequence). CDR3 length: 13 residues. Trimming stripped 0 bases from V and 10 bases from J, with 8 bases between. The CDR3 spells CASSLGWRSPLHF. The CDR3 coding sequence is TGTGCCAGCAGCTTGGGGTGGAGGTCACCCCTCCACTTT.

The gene calls are TRBV18 and TRBJ1-1; the D gene is possibly TRBD1 (5 bases). CDR1 and CDR2 (germline): KGHSH, LQKENI. V dropped 5 bases and J dropped 3 bases, with 13 bases sitting between them. The CDR3 contains 14 residues. The CDR3: CASSRAEGDTEAFF. CDR3 bases: TGTGCCAGCTCAAGGGCAGAAGGGGACACTGAAGCTTTCTTT.